These 28 T cell receptor beta chains were all obtained from the same sample, sequenced in a study of blood T cell repertoires in COVID-19. Sequencing used immunoSEQ multiplex PCR; TCRdb keeps in-frame clones, though not all of them. In the table there are roughly 350,000 clones, around 90% of which are singletons. Sequencing input: PBMCs or T cells enriched from blood (not recorded which). These receptor sequences come from a young woman who had recovered from COVID-19.

The chain couples TRBV7-2 to TRBJ2-4, with TRBD1 identical over 10 bases. V was pared by 1 base and J by 6 bases, with 0 bases of the junction left unmatched. The CDR3 contains 14 residues. The germline gives CDR1 SGHTA, CDR2 FQGNSA. The CDR3 DNA reads TGTGCCAGCAGCTTAGGACAGGGGGCAAACATTCAGTACTTC. As protein: CASSLGQGANIQYF.

This clone was recorded once. This chain joins TRBV11-3 and TRBJ1-1; the match to TRBD1 covers 9 bases. Looked up from germline, CDR1 is SGHNT and CDR2 is YENEEA. With V trimmed by 5 bases and J by 3 bases, 1 base remained unmatched. This CDR3 has 13 amino acids. CDR3 amino acids: CASSRQGDTEAFF. The CDR3 DNA reads TGTGCCAGCAGCCGACAGGGGGACACTGAAGCTTTCTTT. Filled out from reference TRBV11-3 and TRBJ1-1, the complete variable domain reads EAGVVQSPRYKIIEKKQPVAFWCNPISGHNTLYWYLQNLGQGPELLIRYENEEAVDDSQLPKDRFSAERLKGVDSTLKIQPAELGDSAVYLCASSRQGDTEAFFGQGTRLTVV.

The J gene is TRBJ2-5, the V gene TRBV15; 11 bases fit TRBD2. The germline gives CDR1 LNHNV, CDR2 YYDKDF (reference sequence). The CDR3 covers 15 residues. J gave up 4 bases and V 1 base, and 2 bases lay outside the gene matches. In nucleotides, the CDR3 is TGTGCCACCAGCAGAGGAGGACTAGCGGGAGAGACCCAGTACTTC. Residues: CATSRGGLAGETQYF.

The CDR3 sequence is CASTTTSSGGWGDYGYTF. DNA of the CDR3: TGTGCCAGCACCACTACCTCCTCGGGCGGCTGGGGGGACTATGGCTACACCTTC. The V gene is TRBV5-6, the J gene TRBJ1-2; D might be TRBD1 (5 bases). This CDR3 spans 18 amino acids. V lost 6 bases to trimming and J lost 3 bases, with 27 bases between them. CDR1 is SGHDT, CDR2 YYEEEE, per germline.

The chain joins TRBV2 to TRBJ1-5, with no clear D. V was shortened by 0 bases and J by 3 bases, with 12 bases between the two germline ends. The CDR3 length is 16 residues. Looked up from germline, CDR1 is SNHLY and CDR2 is FYNNEI. The CDR3 DNA reads TGTGCCAGCAGTGAAGCCGGGGTGGCTAACAATCAGCCCCAGCATTTT. It encodes CASSEAGVANNQPQHF.

The DNA of the CDR3 is TGCGCCAGCCGGGACAGGGTCCCTGAAGCTTTCTTT. Translation: CASRDRVPEAFF. V usage is TRBV10-2 and J usage is TRBJ1-1; TRBD1 matches 9 bases. V gave up 8 bases and J gave up 6 bases; unmatched junction bases: 4. The length of the CDR3 is 12 residues. Looked up from germline, CDR1 is WSHSY and CDR2 is SAAADI.

This rearrangement joins TRBV7-8 to TRBJ1-1, with no clear D. The CDR3 totals 14 residues. Germline CDR1 is SGHVS and CDR2 is FQNEAQ. With 0 bases removed from V and 1 base from J, the gap between germline ends came to 6 bases. The DNA of the CDR3 is TGTGCCAGCAGCTTAGCGAGGGAGAACACTGAAGCTTTCTTT. This encodes CASSLARENTEAFF.

The chain uses TRBV4-1 and TRBJ2-2, with D possibly being TRBD2 (5 bases). CDR1 and CDR2 (germline): MGHRA, YSYEKL. The V and J ends lost 3 bases and 1 base respectively, with 12 bases between them. The CDR3 consists of 16 residues. The CDR3 nucleotides read TGCGCCAGCAGCCACCGTACCGGGATGAACACCGGGGAGCTGTTTTTT. This gives the protein CASSHRTGMNTGELFF.

The table lists this clone with a count of one. V gene TRBV7-2 combines with J gene TRBJ2-1; 7 bases are shared with TRBD2. There are 15 residues in the CDR3. V lost 7 bases and J lost 0; bases outside the gene matches: 6. Germline V lookup: CDR1 SGHTA, CDR2 FQGNSA. The CDR3 region is CASNLAALSYNEQFF. In DNA form, the CDR3 reads TGTGCCAGCAATCTAGCGGCCCTCTCCTACAATGAGCAGTTCTTC.

The rearrangement joins TRBV18 to TRBJ2-1; perhaps TRBD1 as D (6 bases). This CDR3 contains 14 residues. Germline lookup yields CDR1 KGHSH and CDR2 LQKENI. Trimming pared 4 bases from V and 5 bases from J, leaving 12 bases between. As DNA, the CDR3 is TGTGCCAGCTCACGGCGGACAGCTGACAATGAGCAGTTCTTC. This gives the protein CASSRRTADNEQFF.

The chain recombines TRBV28 with TRBJ2-1; a weak D match, TRBD1 (6 bases). The length of the CDR3 is 15 residues. Deletions cut 7 bases from V and 4 bases from J, with 17 bases between. Per the germline V gene, CDR1 is MDHEN and CDR2 is SYDVKM. This CDR3 reads CASNLRDTRYNEQFF. The CDR3, as DNA: TGTGCCAGCAACCTCCGGGACACGCGTTACAATGAGCAGTTCTTC. Combining the CDR3 with reference TRBV28 and TRBJ2-1 gives the whole variable domain DVKVTQSSRYLVKRTGEKVFLECVQDMDHENMFWYRQDPGLGLRLIYFSYDVKMKEKGDIPEGYSVSREKKERFSLILESASTNQTSMYLCASNLRDTRYNEQFFGPGTRLTVL.

The chain is built from TRBV2 and TRBJ2-7; D may be TRBD2 (5 bases). CDR1 SNHLY and CDR2 FYNNEI come from the germline V gene. The CDR3 length is 16 residues. V was clipped by 4 bases and J by 6 bases, with 22 bases between them. The CDR3 DNA sequence: TGTGCCAGCAGTGCCCTTCCCCCCCCGGCTAGCTTCGAGCAGTACTTC. The encoded protein is CASSALPPPASFEQYF. The full variable domain, rest sourced from reference TRBV2 and TRBJ2-7, is EPEVTQTPSHQVTQMGQEVILRCVPISNHLYFYWYRQILGQKVEFLVSFYNNEISEKSEIFDDQFSVERPDGSNFTLKIRSTKLEDSAMYFCASSALPPPASFEQYFGPGTRLTVT.

V usage is TRBV9 and J usage is TRBJ1-3, with D unresolved. CDR1 is SGDLS, CDR2 YYNGEE, per germline. V was clipped by 0 bases and J by 1 base, with 5 bases between them. The CDR3 has 14 amino acids. Here the CDR3 reads CASSVVPSGNTIYF. CDR3 nucleotides: TGTGCCAGCAGCGTAGTCCCGTCTGGAAACACCATATATTTT.

This chain links TRBV7-6 with TRBJ2-1; D may be TRBD1 (6 bases). CDR3 length: 15 residues. Germline CDR1 is SGHVS and CDR2 is FNYEAQ. Trimming stripped 5 bases from V and 0 bases from J, with 11 bases between. The CDR3 sequence is CASSRRQDSYNEQFF. The CDR3 region has the DNA TGTGCCAGCAGCCGCAGACAGGACTCCTACAATGAGCAGTTCTTC.

A note on this clone: Other nucleotide sequences from this sample produce the same CDR3. The chain combines TRBV7-2 with TRBJ1-1, with D possibly matching TRBD1 (5 bases). Trimming left V 5 bases short and J 2 bases short, with 9 bases between. Germline loops: CDR1 SGHTA, CDR2 FQGNSA. The CDR3 runs 13 residues. The CDR3 DNA follows: TGTGCCAGCAGCCCCCAGGGTAACACTGAAGCTTTCTTT. Its translation: CASSPQGNTEAFF. The variable domain in full, completed from reference TRBV7-2 and TRBJ1-1, reads GAGVSQSPSNKVTEKGKDVELRCDPISGHTALYWYRQSLGQGLEFLIYFQGNSAPDKSGLPSDRFSAERTGGSVSTLTIQRTQQEDSAVYLCASSPQGNTEAFFGQGTRLTVV.

The chain is built from TRBV10-3 and TRBJ2-3; no clear D. This CDR3 has 14 residues. V shed 2 bases and J shed 0 bases, with 6 bases lying between them. The germline V gene has CDR1 ENHRY and CDR2 SYGVKD. CDR3 DNA sequence: TGTGCCATCAGTGAGGTCCAGAGCACAGATACGCAGTATTTT. Residues: CAISEVQSTDTQYF.

The chain joins TRBV28 to TRBJ1-1; 12 bases align to TRBD1. V trimming: 10 bases; J trimming: 5 bases; junction bases outside the gene matches: 11. Germline CDR1 and CDR2: MDHEN and SYDVKM. The CDR3 is 15 residues long. The DNA of the CDR3 is TGTGCCACTCTTGGGGGACAGGGGGCGGGGACTGAAGCTTTCTTT. Its translation: CATLGGQGAGTEAFF.

The table lists this clone with a count of one. The chain links TRBV7-9 to TRBJ2-7; possibly TRBD1 for D (5 bases). CDR1 SEHNR and CDR2 FQNEAQ come from the germline V gene (reference sequence). The germline V and J ends were trimmed by 5 bases and 6 bases, with 20 bases remaining between them. CDR3 length: 15 amino acids. CDR3 bases: TGTGCCAGCAGCCCCACCTTCCGGCAGGGCGGCGAGCAGTACTTC. It codes for CASSPTFRQGGEQYF.

The rearrangement links TRBV24-1 to TRBJ2-5, with D tentatively TRBD2 (6 bases). V was pared by 3 bases and J by 4 bases, with 17 bases between. CDR1 is KGHDR, CDR2 SFDVKD, per germline. This CDR3 is built from 16 residues. The CDR3 DNA reads TGTGCCACCAGTGATCCGCGACGTGGGGGAGGAGAGACCCAGTACTTC. Protein: CATSDPRRGGGETQYF.

This chain joins TRBV7-8 and TRBJ2-1; D gene uncertain. CDR1 is SGHVS, CDR2 FQNEAQ, per germline. V lost 4 bases and J 0 bases, leaving 13 bases between the germline ends. This CDR3 is 16 amino acids long. CDR3 in DNA: TGTGCCAGCAGCTCTCGAGACACCTACTCCTACAATGAGCAGTTCTTC. It translates to CASSSRDTYSYNEQFF.

The gene calls are TRBV10-2 and TRBJ2-3, with D possibly TRBD1 on 6 matching bases. Germline CDR1 WSHSY, CDR2 SAAADI. The CDR3 totals 15 residues. Trimming took off 6 bases at V and 2 bases at J, with 15 bases between the two ends. The CDR3 nucleotides read TGCGCCAGCAGGGACCTCGGACAGAACACAGATACGCAGTATTTT. It yields the protein CASRDLGQNTDTQYF.

The genes are TRBV2 and TRBJ1-4; D remains ambiguous. V was cut by 4 bases and J by 3 bases, with 9 bases left in between. CDR1 is SNHLY, CDR2 FYNNEI, per germline. The length of the CDR3 is 14 residues. The CDR3 protein is CASSAEASNEKLFF. The CDR3 DNA sequence: TGTGCCAGCAGTGCGGAGGCGTCTAATGAAAAACTGTTTTTT.

This clone was counted a few times. V gene TRBV5-1 combines with J gene TRBJ2-4; 7 nucleotides align to TRBD2. Per the germline V gene, CDR1 is SGHRS and CDR2 is YFSETQ. This CDR3 has 14 amino acids. Trimming cost V 0 bases and J 7 bases; bases outside gene matches: 4. The CDR3 DNA sequence: TGCGCCAGCAGCTTGGACACTAGCGCGAACATTCAGTACTTC. Translation gives CASSLDTSANIQYF.

The chain links TRBV7-6 to TRBJ2-1; 7 bases match TRBD1. Trimming at V came to 1 base and at J to 6 bases, leaving 12 bases not matched to a gene. Germline-derived CDR1 and CDR2 are SGHVS and FNYEAQ. The CDR3 is made up of 17 amino acids. The CDR3 DNA reads TGTGCCAGCAGCTTAGAAATCCCCGGGACAGTACCCAATGAGCAGTTCTTC. It yields the protein CASSLEIPGTVPNEQFF.

This clone has only one observation. The chain recombines TRBV28 with TRBJ2-7, with TRBD1 as a possible D gene (6 bases). Germline CDR1 reads MDHEN; CDR2 reads SYDVKM. The germline V and J ends were trimmed by 3 bases and 4 bases, with 13 bases remaining between them. The CDR3 spans 14 residues. CDR3 DNA sequence: TGTGCCAGCAGTTTCGGGACACTGGGATACGAGCAGTACTTC. It specifies CASSFGTLGYEQYF. Using reference TRBV28 and TRBJ2-7 for the parts outside the CDR3, the full variable domain is DVKVTQSSRYLVKRTGEKVFLECVQDMDHENMFWYRQDPGLGLRLIYFSYDVKMKEKGDIPEGYSVSREKKERFSLILESASTNQTSMYLCASSFGTLGYEQYFGPGTRLTVT.

This rearrangement joins TRBV10-3 to TRBJ2-5, with D maybe TRBD2 (5 bases). Trimming took off 5 bases at V and 4 bases at J, with 11 bases between the two ends. Germline loops: CDR1 ENHRY, CDR2 SYGVKD. This CDR3 contains 13 residues. The CDR3 loop reads CAISQPGGETQYF. CDR3 coding DNA: TGTGCCATCAGTCAGCCCGGAGGAGAGACCCAGTACTTC.

V is TRBV9 and J is TRBJ1-3, with 9 bases aligning to TRBD1. Germline CDR1 and CDR2: SGDLS and YYNGEE. V gave up 3 bases and J gave up 3 bases; unmatched junction bases: 7. The CDR3 runs 16 residues. CDR3 sequence reads: CASSALTGGFGNTIYF. The CDR3 nucleotides are TGTGCCAGCAGCGCCTTGACAGGGGGTTTTGGAAACACCATATATTTT.

The genes are TRBV19 and TRBJ2-6; D is unresolved. CDR3 size: 16 residues. Germline assignment: CDR1 LNHDA and CDR2 SQIVND (reference sequence). V shed 7 bases and J shed 0 bases, with 13 bases lying between them. The CDR3 here is CASKLHGPSGANVLTF. CDR3 nucleotides: TGTGCCAGTAAACTTCATGGTCCCTCTGGGGCCAACGTCCTGACTTTC.